These 25 T cell receptor beta chains were all obtained from the same sample, sequenced in a study of CD8+CD57+ T cells in acquired aplastic anemia. The study profiled TCR beta VDJ and CDR3 using genomic DNA as template. TCRdb analysed the reads with MiXCR anew, one entry per CDR3 protein. The sample has 150,000 or so distinct CDR3 sequences, 55% to 75% seen once; the top ten hold 45% to 55%. Sequencing used sorted CD4+, CD8+, or CD8+CD57+ T cells (not recorded which) from PBMCs. The receptor set was obtained from a human donor in good health.

Of note for this clonotype: This may stem from a read error, because a much larger clone lies one nucleotide away. The chain uses TRBV6-4 and TRBJ1-1; no definite D call. The CDR3 has 13 amino acids. Per the germline V gene, CDR1 is MRHNA and CDR2 is SNTAGT. Trimming shortened V by 5 bases and J by 3 bases, and 10 bases separated the two germline ends. Written as DNA, the CDR3 is TGTGCCAGCAGTAGGAACTCGGACACTGAAGCTTTCTTT. Its translation is CASSRNSDTEAFF.

This clonotype has just a few counts. The genes are TRBV30 and TRBJ2-1; D possibly corresponds to TRBD2 (5 bases). The germline V gene has CDR1 GTSNPN and CDR2 SVGIG (reference sequence). V was cut by 7 bases and J by 4 bases, with 8 bases left in between. This CDR3 is built from 11 residues. The DNA of the CDR3 is TGTGCCTCGAGGGAATACAATGAGCAGTTCTTC. Translation: CASREYNEQFF.

This clonotype was seen repeatedly, ten times or more. The V gene is TRBV5-1, the J gene TRBJ1-2; D might be TRBD1 (6 bases). The germline CDR1 and CDR2 sequences are SGHRS and YFSETQ. V was cut by 4 bases and J by 13 bases, with 20 bases left in between. This CDR3 has 13 amino acids. In nucleotides, the CDR3 is TGCGCCAGCAGCCCTCGAGGGGGAGGCCCTGGCACCTTC. Protein product: CASSPRGGGPGTF.

The chain links TRBV2 to TRBJ2-7, with 8 bases matching TRBD1. With V trimmed by 5 bases and J by 1 base, 4 bases remained unmatched. Germline V CDR1 and CDR2: SNHLY, FYNNEI. CDR3 length: 14 residues. The CDR3 nucleotides read TGTGCCAGCAGTCAGGGGGCACGGTCCTACGAGCAGTACTTC. This gives the protein CASSQGARSYEQYF.

J is TRBJ1-2 and V is TRBV7-3; 7 bases align to TRBD1. The CDR3 runs 13 residues. Looked up from germline, CDR1 is SGHTA and CDR2 is FQGTGA. The ends lost 5 bases at V and 4 bases at J; junction bases unmatched: 4. CDR3 nucleotides: TGTGCCAGCAGCGTGAGACAGGGCTATGGCTACACCTTC. It specifies CASSVRQGYGYTF.

V is TRBV9 and J is TRBJ2-3; D ambiguous. Germline CDR1 is SGDLS and CDR2 is YYNGEE. Trimming pared 3 bases from V and 3 bases from J, leaving 5 bases between. The CDR3 is 12 amino acids. The CDR3 here is CASSGHTDTQYF. The CDR3 coding sequence is TGTGCCAGCAGCGGCCATACAGATACGCAGTATTTT.

Comments on this clonotype: With a much larger clone just one base away, this may be a read error. CDR3 loop: CAWSIGQGSYKQYF. The CDR3 DNA reads as TGTGCCTGGAGCATCGGACAGGGGTCCTACAAGCAGTACTTC. This chain connects TRBV30 to TRBJ2-7, with 9 bases that match TRBD1. The CDR3 covers 14 residues. The germline V gene encodes CDR1 GTSNPN and CDR2 SVGIG (reference sequence). Based on the CDR3 plus reference TRBV30 and TRBJ2-7, the full variable domain is SQTIHQWPATLVQPVGSPLSLECTVEGTSNPNLYWYRQAAGRGLQLLFYSVGIGQISSEVPQNLSASRPQDRQFILSSKKLLLSDSGFYLCAWSIGQGSYKQYFGPGTRLTVT.

This chain connects TRBV11-2 to TRBJ2-5, with D tentatively TRBD1 or TRBD2 (5 bases each). Germline CDR1 SGHAT, CDR2 FQNNGV. The ends were cut back, 0 bases at V and 1 base at J, with 15 bases in the middle. The CDR3 totals 17 residues. The CDR3 DNA reads TGTGCCAGCAGCTTAGATGTCGGTACGAGGGGCCAAGAGACCCAGTACTTC. Protein sequence: CASSLDVGTRGQETQYF.

V and J are TRBV25-1 and TRBJ2-1, with 7 bases lining up with TRBD1. Germline V gene lookup returns CDR1 MGHDK and CDR2 SYGVNS. V shed 3 bases, J shed 4 bases, and the junction held 6 bases outside the gene matches. This CDR3 region has 15 residues. CDR3 bases: TGTGCCAGCAGTGACCGGGACAGCAGTTACAATGAGCAGTTCTTC. Translating it yields CASSDRDSSYNEQFF.

In this sample, this clonotype turned up a few times. V usage is TRBV25-1 and J usage is TRBJ1-5; D gene uncertain. V was trimmed by 4 bases and J by 1 base, leaving 8 bases between them. Germline V gives CDR1 MGHDK, CDR2 SYGVNS. The CDR3 extends over 14 amino acids. The CDR3 spells CASSGVESNQPQHF. For the CDR3, the DNA is TGTGCCAGCAGTGGCGTGGAGAGCAATCAGCCCCAGCATTTT.

The sample holds one count of this clonotype. The J gene is TRBJ1-1, the V gene TRBV5-1; D is possibly TRBD1 (5 bases). V was trimmed by 5 bases and J by 1 base, leaving 12 bases between them. The CDR3 loop spans 14 amino acids. CDR1 and CDR2 from the germline V gene are SGHRS and YFSETQ. CDR3 DNA: TGCGCCAGCAGACAAGAGGGACGGAACACTGAAGCTTTCTTT. Protein sequence: CASRQEGRNTEAFF.

CDR3 loop: CSARARTHTYEQYF. Here the CDR3 DNA reads TGCAGTGCTAGAGCCAGGACGCATACCTACGAGCAGTACTTC. V is TRBV20-1 and J is TRBJ2-7; no clear D. V was clipped by 1 base and J by 2 bases, with 12 bases between them. This CDR3 region has 14 residues. Germline assignment: CDR1 DFQATT and CDR2 SNEGSKA (reference sequence).

This clonotype was counted ten times or more. This chain connects TRBV19 to TRBJ2-1; D gene uncertain. Germline V gene lookup returns CDR1 LNHDA and CDR2 SQIVND (reference sequence). Trimming removed 1 base at V and 2 bases at J, with 12 bases between. This CDR3 has 16 amino acids. The CDR3, as DNA: TGTGCCAGTAGTATAGGGTTGATAAAGGCCTACAATGAGCAGTTCTTC. Its translation is CASSIGLIKAYNEQFF.

This clonotype was counted a few times. The chain joins TRBV9 to TRBJ2-1; TRBD2 matches 9 bases. The CDR3 is made up of 16 amino acids. In germline, CDR1 is SGDLS, CDR2 YYNGEE. V shed 4 bases and J 6 bases; nucleotides not matched to a gene: 11. CDR3 bases: TGTGCCAGCAGCTCCAATGTAGTAGCGGGAGCCAATGAGCAGTTCTTC. Amino acids: CASSSNVVAGANEQFF.

This clonotype appeared many times. The V call is TRBV20-1, the J call TRBJ1-6; no reliable D call. The V end was cut by 0 bases, the J end by 8 bases, with 8 bases between. The CDR3 runs to 13 residues. Per the germline V gene, CDR1 is DFQATT and CDR2 is SNEGSKA (reference sequence). The CDR3 DNA follows: TGCAGTGCTAGAGAAGGAGGATATTCACCCCTCCACTTT. This encodes CSAREGGYSPLHF.

A few counts support this clonotype. The chain combines TRBV28 with TRBJ2-7, with 10 positions matching TRBD2. After removal of 3 bases from V and 7 bases from J, the junction contained 9 bases not matched to a gene. Germline V gene lookup returns CDR1 MDHEN and CDR2 SYDVKM. CDR3 length equals 15 residues. CDR3 in amino acids: CASSLAPVSGGEQYF. The CDR3 bases are TGTGCCAGCAGTTTGGCCCCCGTTAGCGGGGGGGAGCAGTACTTC.

This clonotype was counted only a few times. The rearrangement uses TRBV2 and TRBJ1-6; 9 nucleotides line up with TRBD1. This CDR3 contains 14 residues. V dropped 7 bases and J dropped 9; count of bases not matched to a gene: 7. CDR1 and CDR2 (germline): SNHLY, FYNNEI. CDR3 DNA: TGTGCCAGCATGGTCCTACAGGGGGCTTCACCCCTCCACTTT. Translating it yields CASMVLQGASPLHF.

The V call is TRBV7-9, the J call TRBJ2-5; D is possibly TRBD2 (6 bases). Germline V gives CDR1 SEHNR, CDR2 FQNEAQ (reference sequence). Trimming took 6 bases from V and 4 from J, leaving 15 bases between them. The CDR3 is made up of 14 amino acids. The CDR3 DNA follows: TGTGCCAGCAGTCAGGCGGGGTTTATAGAGACCCAGTACTTC. Residues: CASSQAGFIETQYF.

This rearrangement joins TRBV12-3 or TRBV12-4 to TRBJ2-1; D remains ambiguous. Trimming cost V 9 bases and J 0 bases, with 9 bases left between them. The CDR3 length is 13 residues. The CDR3 nucleotides are TGTGCCAGTGGGCCGAGCTCCTACAATGAGCAGTTCTTC. Residues: CASGPSSYNEQFF.

The chain has TRBV9 and TRBJ2-7; 9 nucleotides align to TRBD1. Germline V gene lookup returns CDR1 SGDLS and CDR2 YYNGEE. This CDR3 has 13 residues. Losses at the gene ends were 4 bases for V and 6 bases for J; bases not matched to a gene: 5. The CDR3 DNA sequence: TGTGCCAGCAGCTTGGAGGACAGGGGCGAGCAGTACTTC. Translated: CASSLEDRGEQYF.

The chain is built from TRBV2 and TRBJ2-7; 12 nucleotides align to TRBD2. Germline CDR1 and CDR2: SNHLY and FYNNEI. The V segment lost 7 bases and the J segment 3 bases; nucleotides outside the gene matches: 4. The CDR3 consists of 14 residues. CDR3 sequence reads: CASTVLAGGYEQYF. The DNA of the CDR3 is TGTGCCAGCACCGTACTAGCGGGAGGCTACGAGCAGTACTTC.

V usage is TRBV20-1 and J usage is TRBJ1-3, with D hard to call. In germline, CDR1 is DFQATT, CDR2 SNEGSKA (reference sequence). Trimming cost V 4 bases and J 0 bases, with 7 bases left between them. The CDR3 loop spans 13 amino acids. The CDR3 bases are TGCAGTGCTAATATAATCTCTGGAAACACCATATATTTT. This sequence encodes CSANIISGNTIYF.

The sample holds a few counts of this clonotype. V usage is TRBV6-1 and J usage is TRBJ1-5, with 9 positions matching TRBD1. The length of the CDR3 is 20 residues. Per germline, CDR1 MNHNS and CDR2 SASEGT. After removal of 2 bases from V and 0 bases from J, the junction contained 14 bases not matched to a gene. This chain's CDR3 is CASSECWGQGLTYSNQPQHF. The CDR3 region has the DNA TGTGCCAGCAGTGAATGTTGGGGACAGGGTTTAACCTATAGCAATCAGCCCCAGCATTTT.

The chain links TRBV7-2 to TRBJ2-7; D possibly corresponds to TRBD1 (7 bases). Per germline, CDR1 SGHTA and CDR2 FQGNSA. V lost 5 bases and J 5 bases, leaving 19 bases between the germline ends. The CDR3 spans 15 residues. The CDR3 spells CASSPMGQRVDEQYF. The CDR3 DNA reads TGTGCCAGCAGCCCCATGGGACAGCGGGTAGACGAGCAGTACTTC.

The genes are TRBV19 and TRBJ1-1; possible D gene TRBD1, 5 bases. Germline-derived CDR1 and CDR2 are LNHDA and SQIVND (reference sequence). CDR3 length: 12 amino acids. Trimming removed 10 bases at V and 4 bases at J, with 13 bases between. The CDR3 reads CATQPGGTEAFF. CDR3 nucleotide sequence: TGTGCCACCCAACCCGGGGGCACTGAAGCTTTCTTT. Drawing the rest from reference TRBV19 and TRBJ1-1, the complete variable domain is DGGITQSPKYLFRKEGQNVTLSCEQNLNHDAMYWYRQDPGQGLRLIYYSQIVNDFQKGDIAEGYSVSREKKESFPLTVTSAQKNPTAFYLCATQPGGTEAFFGQGTRLTVV.